This T cell receptor (beta chain) comes out of a study of a mutant IDH1 vaccine in newly diagnosed glioma. About the research overall: Every participant had undergone radiotherapy, temozolomide, or both before, and most underwent both.

Study-wide points: Immune responses induced by vaccination arose in 93.3% of the patients.

Here immunoSEQ multiplex PCR was the method, and the copy in TCRdb shows in-frame clones only, minus some. The sample records about 59,000 clones, 80% to 95% being singletons. The V gene's germline CDR1 is LNHDA and CDR2 SQIVND (reference sequence). The CDR3 covers 15 residues. Unmatched junction bases numbered 6, after V lost 3 bases and J lost 2 bases. Turning to this clone: Antigen: not known.

This sample's time point: baseline, week 1 (first vaccination visit). Treatment described: pre-vaccination baseline after standard-of-care therapy. Sequencing used PBMCs, obtained from a glioma patient treated with radiotherapy, temozolomide or both. This TCR was recovered from a man aged 50 to 60 with glioma. V gene TRBV19 combines with J gene TRBJ2-7, with 8 bases aligning to TRBD2. The CDR3 DNA sequence: TGTGCCAGTAGTATTAGGGTAGCGGGGACCTACGAGCAGTACTTC. Protein: CASSIRVAGTYEQYF.